This section outlines one T cell receptor beta chain sequence together with its context. The method was immunoSEQ multiplex PCR; TCRdb's version includes in-frame clones alone and lacks a portion of them. The sample yields under 2.5 million clones, 85% to 95% seen once. These data are taken from a study of shared clonotypes between healthy human individuals. The germline gives CDR1 LGHNA, CDR2 YSLEER. Unmatched junction bases numbered 4, after V lost 1 base and J lost 5 bases. This CDR3 has 14 amino acids. The rearrangement links TRBV4-3 to TRBJ1-1; 7 nucleotides agree with TRBD1. This TCR was sampled from a man younger than 35 in good health. Some clones in this sample may be carry-over from other donors' samples. Sequenced sample: naive CD4+ T cells from PBMCs. Subset denoted: CD45RA+ positively selected. CDR3 nucleotides: TGCGCCAGCAGCCAAGTGATACAGGGGACTGAAGCTTTCTTT. This gives the protein CASSQVIQGTEAFF.